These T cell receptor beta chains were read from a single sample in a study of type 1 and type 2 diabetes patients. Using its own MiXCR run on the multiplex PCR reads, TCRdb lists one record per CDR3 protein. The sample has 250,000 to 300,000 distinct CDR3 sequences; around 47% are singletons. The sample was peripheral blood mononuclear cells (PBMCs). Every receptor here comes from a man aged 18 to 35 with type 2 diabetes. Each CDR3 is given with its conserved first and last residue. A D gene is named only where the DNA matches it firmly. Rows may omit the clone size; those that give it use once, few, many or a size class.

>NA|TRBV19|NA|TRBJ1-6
CASSGFSDSPLHF
TGTGCCAGTTCAGGGTTTTCAGACTCACCCCTCCACTTT
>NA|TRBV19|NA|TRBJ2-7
CASGLQTGPTYEQYF
TGTGCCAGTGGTTTACAGACGGGCCCAACCTACGAGCAGTACTTC
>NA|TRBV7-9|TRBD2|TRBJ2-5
CANSLPASGGASRETQYF
TGTGCCAACAGCTTACCGGCTAGCGGGGGGGCCAGCAGGGAGACCCAGTACTTC
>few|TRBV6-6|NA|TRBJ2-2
CASSFDLTGELFF
TGTGCCAGCAGTTTTGACCTCACCGGGGAGCTGTTTTTT
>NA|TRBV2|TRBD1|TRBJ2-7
CASRDPGTGGSYEQYF
TGTGCCAGCAGGGACCCCGGGACAGGGGGCTCGTACGAGCAGTACTTC
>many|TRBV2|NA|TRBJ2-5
CASPSGETQYF
TGTGCCAGCCCGTCGGGAGAGACCCAGTACTTC
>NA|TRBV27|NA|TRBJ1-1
CASSLQGRETEAFF
TGTGCCAGCAGTTTACAGGGAAGGGAAACTGAAGCTTTCTTT
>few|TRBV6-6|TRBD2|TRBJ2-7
CASKASGYEQYF
TGTGCCAGCAAAGCTAGCGGCTACGAGCAGTACTTC
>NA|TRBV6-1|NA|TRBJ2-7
CASAYYEQYF
TGTGCCAGCGCATACTACGAGCAGTACTTC
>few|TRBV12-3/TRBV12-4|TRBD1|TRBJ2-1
CASSSRGNEQFF
TGTGCCAGCAGTTCCAGGGGGAATGAGCAGTTCTTC
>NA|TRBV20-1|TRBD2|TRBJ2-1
CSAGGSVYYNEQFF
TGCAGTGCAGGCGGGAGCGTCTATTACAATGAGCAGTTCTTC
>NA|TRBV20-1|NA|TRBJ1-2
CSAKAGWGYGYTF
TGCAGTGCTAAGGCAGGGTGGGGGTATGGCTACACCTTC
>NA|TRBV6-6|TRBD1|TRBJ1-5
CASSYSDRGSNQPQHF
TGTGCCAGCAGTTACTCAGACAGGGGTAGCAATCAGCCCCAGCATTTT
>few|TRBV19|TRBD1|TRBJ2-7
CASSMDGTGGYEQYF
TGTGCCAGTAGTATGGATGGGACAGGGGGGTACGAGCAGTACTTC